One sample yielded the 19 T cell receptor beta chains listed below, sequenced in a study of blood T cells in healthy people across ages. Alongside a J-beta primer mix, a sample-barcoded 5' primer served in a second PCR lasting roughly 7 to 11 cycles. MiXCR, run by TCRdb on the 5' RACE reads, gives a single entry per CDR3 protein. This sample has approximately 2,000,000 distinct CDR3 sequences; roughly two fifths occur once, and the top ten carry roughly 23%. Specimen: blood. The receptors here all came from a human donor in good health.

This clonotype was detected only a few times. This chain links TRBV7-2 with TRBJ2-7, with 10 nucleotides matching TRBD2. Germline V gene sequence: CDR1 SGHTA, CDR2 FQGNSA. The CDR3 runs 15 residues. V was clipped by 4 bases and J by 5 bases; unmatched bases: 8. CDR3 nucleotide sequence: TGTGCCAGCAGCTCACCGAGCGGGGGGGCCCACGAGCAGTACTTC. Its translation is CASSSPSGGAHEQYF.

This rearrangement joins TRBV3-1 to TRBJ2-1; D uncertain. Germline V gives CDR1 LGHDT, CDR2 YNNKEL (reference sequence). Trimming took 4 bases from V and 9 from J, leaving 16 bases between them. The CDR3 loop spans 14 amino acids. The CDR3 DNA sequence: TGTGCCAGCAGCCCATCCCTGGGTGTTGTTGAGCAGTTCTTC. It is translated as CASSPSLGVVEQFF.

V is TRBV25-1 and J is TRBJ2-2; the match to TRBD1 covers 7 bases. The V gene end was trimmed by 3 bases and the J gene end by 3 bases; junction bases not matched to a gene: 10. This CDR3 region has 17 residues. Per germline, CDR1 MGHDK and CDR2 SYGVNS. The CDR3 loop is CASSDQTGTEDTGELFF. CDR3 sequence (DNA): TGTGCCAGCAGTGATCAAACCGGGACAGAAGACACCGGGGAGCTGTTTTTT.

CDR3 loop: CASSSGTSRADTQYF. The CDR3 nucleotides are TGTGCCAGCAGTTCCGGGACTAGTAGAGCAGATACGCAGTATTTT. The chain employs TRBV6-5 and TRBJ2-3, with 8 nucleotides matching TRBD2. Per germline, CDR1 MNHEY and CDR2 SVGAGI. The CDR3 is made up of 15 amino acids. The V gene end was trimmed by 4 bases and the J gene end by 4 bases; junction bases not matched to a gene: 7.

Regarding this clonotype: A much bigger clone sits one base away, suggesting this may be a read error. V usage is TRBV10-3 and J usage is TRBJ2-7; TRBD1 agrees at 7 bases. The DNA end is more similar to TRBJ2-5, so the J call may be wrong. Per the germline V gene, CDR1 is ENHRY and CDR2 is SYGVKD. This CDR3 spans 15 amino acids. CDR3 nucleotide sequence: TGTGCCATCAGCCCCGGACAGGCTAAAGAAGAGACCCAGTACTTC. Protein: CAISPGQAKEETQYF.

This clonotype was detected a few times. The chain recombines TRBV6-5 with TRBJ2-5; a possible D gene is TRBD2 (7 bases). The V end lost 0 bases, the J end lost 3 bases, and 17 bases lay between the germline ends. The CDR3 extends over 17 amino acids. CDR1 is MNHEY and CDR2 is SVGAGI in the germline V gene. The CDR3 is CASSYSLGAGAEETQYF. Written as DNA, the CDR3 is TGTGCCAGCAGTTACTCGCTAGGGGCGGGGGCGGAAGAGACCCAGTACTTC.

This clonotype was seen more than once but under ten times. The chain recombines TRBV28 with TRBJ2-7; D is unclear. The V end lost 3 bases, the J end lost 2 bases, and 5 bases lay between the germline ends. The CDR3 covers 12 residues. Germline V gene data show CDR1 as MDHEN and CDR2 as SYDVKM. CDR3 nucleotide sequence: TGTGCCAGCAGTTTCGACCCCTACGAGCAGTACTTC. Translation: CASSFDPYEQYF.

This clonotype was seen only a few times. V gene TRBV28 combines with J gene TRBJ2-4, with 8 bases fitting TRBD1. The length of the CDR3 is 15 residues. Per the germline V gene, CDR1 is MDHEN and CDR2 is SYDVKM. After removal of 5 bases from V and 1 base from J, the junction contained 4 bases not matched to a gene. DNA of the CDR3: TGTGCCAGCAGTGAACGGACAGGGGCCAAAAACATTCAGTACTTC. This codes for CASSERTGAKNIQYF.

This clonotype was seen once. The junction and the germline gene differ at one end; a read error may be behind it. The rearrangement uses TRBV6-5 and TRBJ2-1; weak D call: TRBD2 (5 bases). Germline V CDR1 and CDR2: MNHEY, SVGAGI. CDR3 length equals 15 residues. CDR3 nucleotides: TGTGCCGGCAGTTGGGTGCCGGGAAGTATTTATGAGCAGTTCTTC. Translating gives CAGSWVPGSIYEQFF.

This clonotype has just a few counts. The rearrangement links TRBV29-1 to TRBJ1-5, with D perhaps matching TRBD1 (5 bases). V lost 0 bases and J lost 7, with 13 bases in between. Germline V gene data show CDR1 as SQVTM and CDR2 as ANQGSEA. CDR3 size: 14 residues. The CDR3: CSVEEGQGEQPQHF. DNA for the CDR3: TGCAGCGTTGAAGAAGGGCAGGGAGAGCAGCCCCAGCATTTT.

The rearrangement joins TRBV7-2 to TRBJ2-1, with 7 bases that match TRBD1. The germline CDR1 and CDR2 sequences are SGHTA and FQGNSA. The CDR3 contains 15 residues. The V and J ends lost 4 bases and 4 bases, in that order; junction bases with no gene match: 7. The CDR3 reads CASSSGQETYNEQFF. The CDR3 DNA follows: TGTGCCAGCAGCTCCGGACAGGAGACTTACAATGAGCAGTTCTTC.

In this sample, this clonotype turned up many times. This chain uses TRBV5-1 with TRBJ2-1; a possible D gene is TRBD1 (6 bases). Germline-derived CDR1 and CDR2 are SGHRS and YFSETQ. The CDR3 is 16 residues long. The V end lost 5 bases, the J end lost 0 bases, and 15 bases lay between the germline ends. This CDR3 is CASREGTHSSYNEQFF. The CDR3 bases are TGCGCCAGCAGGGAAGGGACACATAGCTCCTACAATGAGCAGTTCTTC.

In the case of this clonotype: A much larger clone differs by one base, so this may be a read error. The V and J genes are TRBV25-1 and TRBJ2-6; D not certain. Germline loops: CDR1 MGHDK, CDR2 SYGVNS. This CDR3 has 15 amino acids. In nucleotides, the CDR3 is TGTACCAGCAGCGCGTGGGTTACCGGGGCCAACGTCCTGACTTTC. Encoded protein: CTSSAWVTGANVLTF.

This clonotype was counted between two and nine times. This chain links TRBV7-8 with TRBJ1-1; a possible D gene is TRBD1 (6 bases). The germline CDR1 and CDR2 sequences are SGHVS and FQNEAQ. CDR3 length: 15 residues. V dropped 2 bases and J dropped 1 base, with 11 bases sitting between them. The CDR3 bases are TGTGCCAGCAGCTTACTCGGACAGACGAACACTGAAGCTTTCTTT. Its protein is CASSLLGQTNTEAFF.

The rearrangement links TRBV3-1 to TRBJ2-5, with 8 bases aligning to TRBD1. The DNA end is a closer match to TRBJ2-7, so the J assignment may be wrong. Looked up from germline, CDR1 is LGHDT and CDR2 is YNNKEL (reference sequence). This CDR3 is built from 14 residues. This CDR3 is CASSQEDRVGEQYF. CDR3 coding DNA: TGTGCCAGCAGCCAAGAGGACAGGGTGGGCGAGCAGTACTTC.

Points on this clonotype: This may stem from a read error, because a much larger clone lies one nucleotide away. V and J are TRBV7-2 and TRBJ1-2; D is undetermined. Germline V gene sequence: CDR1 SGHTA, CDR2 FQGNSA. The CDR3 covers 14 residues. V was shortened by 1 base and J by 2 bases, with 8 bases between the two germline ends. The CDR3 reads CASSLVIQNYGYTF. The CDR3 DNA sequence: TGTGCCAGCAGCTTAGTGATTCAAAACTATGGCTACACCTTC.

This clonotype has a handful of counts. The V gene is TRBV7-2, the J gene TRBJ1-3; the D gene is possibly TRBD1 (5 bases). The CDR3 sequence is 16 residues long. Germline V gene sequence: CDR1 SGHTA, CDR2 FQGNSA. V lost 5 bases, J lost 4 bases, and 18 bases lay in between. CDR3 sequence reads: CASSPVVDGGGNTIYF. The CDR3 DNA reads TGTGCCAGCAGCCCCGTCGTGGACGGGGGGGGAAACACCATATATTTT.

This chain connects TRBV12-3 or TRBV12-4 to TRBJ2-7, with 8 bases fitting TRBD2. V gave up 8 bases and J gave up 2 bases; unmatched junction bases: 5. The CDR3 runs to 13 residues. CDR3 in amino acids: CASGYGGAYEQYF. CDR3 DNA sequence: TGTGCCAGCGGATACGGGGGGGCCTACGAGCAGTACTTC.

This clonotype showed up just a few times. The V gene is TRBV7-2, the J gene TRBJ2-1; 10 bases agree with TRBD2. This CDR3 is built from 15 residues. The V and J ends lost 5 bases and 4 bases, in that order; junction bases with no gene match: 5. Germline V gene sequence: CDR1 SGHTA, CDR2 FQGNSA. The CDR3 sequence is CASSALAGVYNEQFF. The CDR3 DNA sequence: TGTGCCAGCAGCGCCCTAGCGGGGGTTTACAATGAGCAGTTCTTC.